This entry lists 13 T cell receptor beta chains sequenced from one sample in a study of shared T cell receptors in the human thymus. TCRdb's table, derived via immunoSEQ multiplex PCR, lists solely in-frame clones and lacks some. The sample records hundreds of thousands of clones, around 87% being singletons. These data also featured in a second study, about human thymus T cells.

The sequenced material came from thymocytes. These receptors were collected from a boy younger than two with a congenital heart defect.

The chain employs TRBV5-6 and TRBJ1-2; D perhaps matches TRBD1 (5 bases). The length of the CDR3 is 16 residues. Trimming stripped 0 bases from V and 0 bases from J, with 12 bases between. Germline loops: CDR1 SGHDT, CDR2 YYEEEE. CDR3 residues: CASSLDGAASNYGYTF. The CDR3 DNA sequence: TGTGCCAGCAGCTTGGATGGGGCAGCTTCTAACTATGGCTACACCTTC. Together with reference TRBV5-6 and TRBJ1-2, the CDR3 gives the full variable domain: DAGVTQSPTHLIKTRGQQVTLRCSPKSGHDTVSWYQQALGQGPQFIFQYYEEEERQRGNFPDRFSGHQFPNYSSELNVNALLLGDSALYLCASSLDGAASNYGYTFGSGTRLTVV.

This clone was recorded only once. V usage is TRBV5-5 and J usage is TRBJ1-5; no definite D call. The CDR3 is 17 amino acids. CDR1 and CDR2 from the germline V gene are SGHKS and YYEKEE (reference sequence). Trimming pared 0 bases from V and 5 bases from J, leaving 18 bases between. The CDR3 coding sequence is TGTGCCAGCAGCTTGGAGGGAGGACCCTTGGGCGATCAGCCCCAGCATTTT. Translation gives CASSLEGGPLGDQPQHF.

As for this clone: Distinct nucleotide sequences in the sample also encode this CDR3. The chain uses TRBV4-1 and TRBJ2-7, with TRBD2 as a possible D gene (5 bases). CDR3 size: 16 residues. Deletions cut 1 base from V and 2 bases from J, with 15 bases between. Germline V CDR1 and CDR2: MGHRA, YSYEKL. The CDR3 here is CASSQVAPRGPYEQYF. CDR3 in DNA: TGCGCCAGCAGCCAAGTCGCTCCCAGAGGGCCCTACGAGCAGTACTTC.

The table lists this clone with a count of one. V and J are TRBV15 and TRBJ1-1; D perhaps matches TRBD1 (6 bases). Germline CDR1 is LNHNV and CDR2 is YYDKDF (reference sequence). The CDR3 loop spans 16 amino acids. The V gene lost 0 bases and the J gene lost 0 bases, with 11 bases spanning the gap. Here the CDR3 reads CATSRDRDTMNTEAFF. In nucleotides, the CDR3 is TGTGCCACCAGCAGAGACCGGGACACTATGAACACTGAAGCTTTCTTT.

This clone was recorded only once. The chain carries TRBV6-5 and TRBJ2-7, with TRBD1 matching over 7 bases. Germline CDR1 reads MNHEY; CDR2 reads SVGAGI. The CDR3 totals 12 residues. Trimming cost V 6 bases and J 7 bases; bases outside gene matches: 6. The CDR3 bases are TGTGCCAGCAGCTACCCGGGACAGGAGCAGTACTTC. This gives the protein CASSYPGQEQYF.

Here the CDR3 reads CASSDEATYEQYF. The CDR3 DNA sequence: TGTGCCAGCAGTGATGAGGCTACCTACGAGCAGTACTTC. This rearrangement joins TRBV2 to TRBJ2-7; D gene unclear. Germline lookup yields CDR1 SNHLY and CDR2 FYNNEI. V lost 3 bases and J lost 2, with 8 bases in between. This CDR3 comprises 13 residues.

The chain employs TRBV7-2 and TRBJ1-6; D unclear. V shed 5 bases and J shed 9 bases, with 8 bases lying between them. Germline V gives CDR1 SGHTA, CDR2 FQGNSA. This CDR3 has 12 residues. The CDR3 protein is CASSPSGSPLHF. For the CDR3, the DNA is TGTGCCAGCAGCCCCAGCGGTTCACCCCTCCACTTT. The full variable domain, rest sourced from reference TRBV7-2 and TRBJ1-6, is GAGVSQSPSNKVTEKGKDVELRCDPISGHTALYWYRQSLGQGLEFLIYFQGNSAPDKSGLPSDRFSAERTGGSVSTLTIQRTQQEDSAVYLCASSPSGSPLHFGNGTRLTVT.

The CDR3 bases are TGTGCCAGCTCACTATCGGGACAGGGGCTCTCCTACGAGCAGTACTTC. Protein: CASSLSGQGLSYEQYF. The chain links TRBV18 to TRBJ2-7; TRBD1 matches 10 bases. The V gene end was trimmed by 4 bases and the J gene end by 0 bases; junction bases not matched to a gene: 6. The CDR3 runs to 16 residues. CDR1 and CDR2 (germline): KGHSH, LQKENI. Combining the CDR3 with reference TRBV18 and TRBJ2-7 gives the whole variable domain NAGVMQNPRHLVRRRGQEARLRCSPMKGHSHVYWYRQLPEEGLKFMVYLQKENIIDESGMPKERFSAEFPKEGPSILRIQQVVRGDSAAYFCASSLSGQGLSYEQYFGPGTRLTVT.

The V gene is TRBV25-1, the J gene TRBJ1-1; possible D gene TRBD1, 6 bases. The CDR3 length is 17 residues. Trimming stripped 2 bases from V and 2 bases from J, with 18 bases between. Germline V gives CDR1 MGHDK, CDR2 SYGVNS. CDR3 sequence (DNA): TGTGCCAGCAGTGAAAGTCCCCTGGACAGCTATAACACTGAAGCTTTCTTT. It yields the protein CASSESPLDSYNTEAFF. Using reference TRBV25-1 and TRBJ1-1 for the parts outside the CDR3, the full variable domain is EADIYQTPRYLVIGTGKKITLECSQTMGHDKMYWYQQDPGMELHLIHYSYGVNSTEKGDLSSESTVSRIRTEHFPLTLESARPSHTSQYLCASSESPLDSYNTEAFFGQGTRLTVV.

V gene TRBV15 combines with J gene TRBJ1-5; D unresolved. Germline-derived CDR1 and CDR2 are LNHNV and YYDKDF (reference sequence). The length of the CDR3 is 15 residues. Trimming removed 4 bases from V and 6 bases from J, with 16 bases in between. The CDR3 nucleotides are TGTGCCACCAGCAACCAAAGCCCCCCGTCTCAGCCCCAGCATTTT. This codes for CATSNQSPPSQPQHF.

This clone was picked up one time. Other DNA sequences from this sample encode an identical CDR3 as well. This sequence joins TRBV19 and TRBJ2-1; 7 bases are a match to TRBD2. CDR3 size: 14 residues. V trimming: 4 bases; J trimming: 0 bases; junction bases outside the gene matches: 0. Germline V gene sequence: CDR1 LNHDA, CDR2 SQIVND (reference sequence). The CDR3 nucleotides are TGTGCCAGTAGTAGCGGGAGCTCCTACAATGAGCAGTTCTTC. Translation: CASSSGSSYNEQFF.

V and J are TRBV14 and TRBJ2-7, with 8 bases matching TRBD1. CDR1 SGHDN and CDR2 FVKESK come from the germline V gene. The CDR3 is made up of 14 amino acids. The V gene end was trimmed by 4 bases and the J gene end by 6 bases; junction bases not matched to a gene: 8. The CDR3 spells CASSPQGAHAEQYF. The CDR3 DNA sequence: TGTGCCAGCAGCCCGCAGGGGGCGCATGCCGAGCAGTACTTC.

This clone was seen once. This rearrangement joins TRBV27 to TRBJ2-7; 8 nucleotides line up with TRBD1. The CDR3 sequence is 16 residues long. CDR1 is MNHEY, CDR2 SMNVEV, per germline (reference sequence). V dropped 7 bases and J dropped 6; count of bases not matched to a gene: 17. CDR3 sequence (DNA): TGTGCCAGCACGGACCACCCCGGGACAGGACCTCTCGAGCAGTACTTC. Translated, it gives CASTDHPGTGPLEQYF.